The 30 T cell receptor beta chains below come from one sample, sequenced in a study of blood T cell repertoires in COVID-19. Generated by immunoSEQ multiplex PCR, the TCRdb table keeps only in-frame clones and is missing some. The table lists some 350,000 clones, about four fifths of them singletons. Sequencing was done on a sample of peripheral blood. These receptors were obtained from a man between 25 and 39 years old with active or convalescent COVID-19.

The chain recombines TRBV15 with TRBJ2-1, with D unclear. Germline CDR1 reads LNHNV; CDR2 reads YYDKDF (reference sequence). V lost 7 bases, J lost 4 bases, and 17 bases lay in between. This CDR3 spans 15 amino acids. CDR3 DNA: TGTGCCACCACCGTCCGAACCTACCTATACAATGAGCAGTTCTTC. Amino acids: CATTVRTYLYNEQFF.

The chain recombines TRBV19 with TRBJ1-3; 9 bases match TRBD1. V lost 4 bases and J lost 4; bases outside the gene matches: 5. This CDR3 is 15 amino acids long. CDR1 and CDR2 (germline): LNHDA, SQIVND (reference sequence). CDR3 sequence: CASSTQGARGNTIYF. In DNA, the CDR3 is TGTGCCAGTAGTACACAGGGGGCACGGGGAAACACCATATATTTT.

J is TRBJ2-5 and V is TRBV27; 7 bases match TRBD2. The germline V gene encodes CDR1 MNHEY and CDR2 SMNVEV (reference sequence). CDR3 length: 14 residues. Trimming at V came to 4 bases and at J to 3 bases, leaving 5 bases not matched to a gene. CDR3: CASSYSGTKETQYF. As DNA, the CDR3 is TGTGCCAGCAGTTACTCCGGGACTAAAGAGACCCAGTACTTC.

The chain uses TRBV19 and TRBJ2-1; 8 nucleotides match TRBD2. Germline V lookup: CDR1 LNHDA, CDR2 SQIVND (reference sequence). The CDR3 contains 14 residues. Trimming cost V 10 bases and J 4 bases; bases outside gene matches: 9. The chain's CDR3 is CATSEEREYNEQFF. CDR3 DNA sequence: TGTGCCACCTCCGAGGAGCGGGAGTACAATGAGCAGTTCTTC.

The V and J genes are TRBV30 and TRBJ2-1; 12 positions agree with TRBD2. V was pared by 8 bases and J by 4 bases, with 6 bases of the junction left unmatched. The CDR3 is 14 amino acids. The V gene's germline CDR1 is GTSNPN and CDR2 SVGIG (reference sequence). CDR3 sequence reads: CAGTSGGLYNEQFF. CDR3 coding DNA: TGTGCCGGAACTAGCGGGGGGCTATACAATGAGCAGTTCTTC.

This chain links TRBV3-1 (or the pseudogene TRBV3-2) with TRBJ2-3, with unresolved D. The length of the CDR3 is 16 residues. CDR1 is LGHDT, CDR2 YNNKEL, per germline (reference sequence). Trimming removed 0 bases from V and 1 base from J, with 11 bases in between. Here the CDR3 reads CASSQELRPGTDTQYF. The CDR3 DNA is TGTGCCAGCAGCCAAGAACTACGGCCCGGCACAGATACGCAGTATTTT.

The rearrangement uses TRBV11-2 and TRBJ2-3; TRBD2 agrees at 9 bases. The CDR3 is made up of 15 amino acids. J gave up 1 base and V 3 bases, and 2 bases lay outside the gene matches. Germline V CDR1 and CDR2: SGHAT, FQNNGV. CDR3 DNA: TGTGCCAGCAGCTTCCTAGCGGGACGCACAGATACGCAGTATTTT. Translated, it gives CASSFLAGRTDTQYF.

The rearrangement uses TRBV5-1 and TRBJ2-5; 7 nucleotides match TRBD1. The CDR3 has 16 residues. V was clipped by 4 bases and J by 0 bases; unmatched bases: 9. Germline V CDR1 and CDR2: SGHRS, YFSETQ. For the CDR3, the DNA is TGCGCCAGCAGCCCTTGGGGACAGACGTACCAAGAGACCCAGTACTTC. Translating gives CASSPWGQTYQETQYF.

The V gene is TRBV4-2, the J gene TRBJ1-2, with TRBD1 matching over 7 bases. The CDR3 contains 16 residues. CDR1 LGHNA and CDR2 YNFKEQ come from the germline V gene. V lost 4 bases to trimming and J lost 4 bases; unmatched junction nucleotides: 12. The CDR3 DNA reads TGTGCCAGCAGCCCCGCGAAGGGACAGCCCGCCTATGGCTACACCTTC. As protein: CASSPAKGQPAYGYTF.

The V gene is TRBV4-3, the J gene TRBJ2-7, with D possibly TRBD2 on 6 matching bases. CDR3 length: 15 residues. The V end was cut by 2 bases, the J end by 0 bases, with 11 bases between. CDR1 is LGHNA and CDR2 is YSLEER in the germline V gene. The CDR3 coding sequence is TGCGCCAGCAGCCAACTCGACGGGAGCTCCTACGAGCAGTACTTC. Its translation is CASSQLDGSSYEQYF.

The chain carries TRBV25-1 and TRBJ2-7; possibly TRBD1 for D (6 bases). Germline assignment: CDR1 MGHDK and CDR2 SYGVNS. The CDR3 consists of 15 residues. The V gene lost 4 bases and the J gene lost 6 bases, with 19 bases spanning the gap. The CDR3 sequence is CASSAPQGRTSEQYF. DNA of the CDR3: TGTGCCAGCAGTGCCCCCCAGGGGCGGACCTCCGAGCAGTACTTC.

V is TRBV5-1 and J is TRBJ2-2, with TRBD1 as a possible D gene (6 bases). V was pared by 6 bases and J by 8 bases, with 14 bases between. The V gene's germline CDR1 is SGHRS and CDR2 YFSETQ. The CDR3 is 13 residues long. The CDR3 DNA reads as TGCGCCAGCAACCTAGGGGGAGCAGGGGAGCTGTTTTTT. Protein sequence: CASNLGGAGELFF. Full variable domain (missing parts from reference TRBV5-1 and TRBJ2-2): KAGVTQTPRYLIKTRGQQVTLSCSPISGHRSVSWYQQTPGQGLQFLFEYFSETQRNKGNFPGRFSGRQFSNSRSEMNVSTLELGDSALYLCASNLGGAGELFFGEGSRLTVL.

The chain employs TRBV27 and TRBJ2-1, with D perhaps TRBD2 (6 bases). The V and J ends lost 3 bases and 4 bases respectively, with 7 bases between them. CDR3 size: 13 residues. Germline V gene lookup returns CDR1 MNHEY and CDR2 SMNVEV (reference sequence). CDR3 protein: CASSFGLYNEQFF. The CDR3 DNA reads as TGTGCCAGCAGTTTCGGACTATACAATGAGCAGTTCTTC.

This chain connects TRBV3-1 (or the pseudogene TRBV3-2) to TRBJ1-1, with 9 bases fitting TRBD1. The CDR3 is 14 residues long. The germline V gene encodes CDR1 LGHDT and CDR2 YNNKEL (reference sequence). V trimming: 7 bases; J trimming: 3 bases; junction bases outside the gene matches: 6. In DNA form, the CDR3 reads TGTGCCAGCACCCGGACAGGGGAAGACACTGAAGCTTTCTTT. Its protein is CASTRTGEDTEAFF.

Only a few counts were recorded for this clone. This sequence joins TRBV3-1 (or the pseudogene TRBV3-2) and TRBJ1-1; a possible D gene is TRBD1 (5 bases). The CDR3 extends over 15 amino acids. V was pared by 4 bases and J by 2 bases, with 14 bases between. The germline CDR1 and CDR2 sequences are LGHDT and YNNKEL (reference sequence). In DNA, the CDR3 is TGTGCCAGCAGCCCCCATGGGGCAGTTAACACTGAAGCTTTCTTT. It translates to CASSPHGAVNTEAFF.

This clone was detected only once. CDR3 protein: CAIRGTGGEQYF. In DNA form, the CDR3 reads TGTGCCATCAGGGGGACAGGGGGCGAGCAGTACTTC. The chain is built from TRBV10-3 and TRBJ2-7; 11 nucleotides agree with TRBD1. The J segment lost 6 bases and the V segment lost 6 bases, leaving 1 base of the junction unmatched. This CDR3 contains 12 residues. The germline CDR1 and CDR2 sequences are ENHRY and SYGVKD.

Worth noting for this clone: The same CDR3 can be traced to other DNA sequences in this sample. The chain employs TRBV7-2 and TRBJ2-3, with 8 bases lining up with TRBD2. The J segment lost 0 bases and the V segment lost 5 bases, leaving 4 bases of the junction unmatched. Germline V CDR1 and CDR2: SGHTA, FQGNSA. The CDR3 totals 15 residues. The CDR3 reads CASSLTSGSTDTQYF. The CDR3 DNA sequence: TGTGCCAGCAGCCTAACTAGCGGCAGCACAGATACGCAGTATTTT.

The chain joins TRBV4-3 to TRBJ2-1, with D uncertain. Trimming removed 4 bases from V and 6 bases from J, with 4 bases in between. The CDR3 spans 11 residues. Germline CDR1 is LGHNA and CDR2 is YSLEER. CDR3 DNA: TGCGCCAGCAGCCGGGCCAATGAGCAGTTCTTC. It encodes CASSRANEQFF.

The J gene is TRBJ2-1, the V gene TRBV12-3 or TRBV12-4; D is uncertain. Trimming removed 7 bases at V and 1 base at J, with 8 bases between. This CDR3 contains 13 residues. The CDR3 protein is CASKYVSYNEQFF. The CDR3 nucleotides read TGTGCCAGCAAATATGTTTCCTACAATGAGCAGTTCTTC.

The J gene is TRBJ2-1, the V gene TRBV6-2 or TRBV6-3; 7 bases fit TRBD1. In germline, CDR1 is MNHEY, CDR2 SVGEGT. The CDR3 has 14 residues. Trimming removed 5 bases from V and 6 bases from J; junction bases left unmatched: 7. The CDR3 region has the DNA TGTGCCAGCAGTGATCCGGGACAGATCAATGAGCAGTTCTTC. This sequence encodes CASSDPGQINEQFF.

The chain has TRBV30 and TRBJ2-3; the match to TRBD2 covers 7 bases. The germline CDR1 and CDR2 sequences are GTSNPN and SVGIG (reference sequence). CDR3 length equals 14 residues. The V segment lost 0 bases and the J segment 4 bases; nucleotides outside the gene matches: 4. The CDR3 loop is CAWSVAGSPDTQYF. The CDR3, as DNA: TGTGCCTGGAGTGTAGCGGGATCCCCAGATACGCAGTATTTT. Drawing the rest from reference TRBV30 and TRBJ2-3, the complete variable domain is SQTIHQWPATLVQPVGSPLSLECTVEGTSNPNLYWYRQAAGRGLQLLFYSVGIGQISSEVPQNLSASRPQDRQFILSSKKLLLSDSGFYLCAWSVAGSPDTQYFGPGTRLTVL.

This sequence joins TRBV24-1 and TRBJ2-1; D gene ambiguous. Germline V gene data show CDR1 as KGHDR and CDR2 as SFDVKD. CDR3 length: 13 residues. V dropped 9 bases and J dropped 3 bases, with 11 bases sitting between them. The CDR3 nucleotides are TGTGCCACCGGCGGCCCCATCTACAATGAGCAGTTCTTC. Amino acids: CATGGPIYNEQFF.

The chain couples TRBV28 to TRBJ2-7, with 8 bases fitting TRBD1. The CDR3 has 14 amino acids. V lost 7 bases, J lost 2 bases, and 7 bases stayed unmatched. Per the germline V gene, CDR1 is MDHEN and CDR2 is SYDVKM. As DNA, the CDR3 is TGTGCCAGCACCTGGACAGGGAGTCCCTACGAGCAGTACTTC. As protein: CASTWTGSPYEQYF. The full variable domain, completed using reference TRBV28 and TRBJ2-7, is DVKVTQSSRYLVKRTGEKVFLECVQDMDHENMFWYRQDPGLGLRLIYFSYDVKMKEKGDIPEGYSVSREKKERFSLILESASTNQTSMYLCASTWTGSPYEQYFGPGTRLTVT.

V usage is TRBV11-2 and J usage is TRBJ2-4, with 10 positions matching TRBD2. V trimming: 1 base; J trimming: 6 bases; junction bases outside the gene matches: 9. Germline loops: CDR1 SGHAT, CDR2 FQNNGV. The CDR3 has 17 amino acids. The DNA for the CDR3 is TGTGCCAGCAGCTTAGTGGGGACTAGCGTACGTGGAAACATTCAGTACTTC. This translates into CASSLVGTSVRGNIQYF.

This chain connects TRBV20-1 to TRBJ2-3; no definite D call. V was clipped by 5 bases and J by 1 base, with 4 bases between them. This CDR3 comprises 11 residues. CDR1 and CDR2 from the germline V gene are DFQATT and SNEGSKA (reference sequence). The CDR3 DNA reads as TGCAGTGCTCAGGGCACAGATACGCAGTATTTT. This gives the protein CSAQGTDTQYF.

This sequence joins TRBV7-8 and TRBJ1-1; TRBD1 agrees at 10 bases. The V gene's germline CDR1 is SGHVS and CDR2 FQNEAQ. V lost 5 bases to trimming and J lost 0 bases; unmatched junction nucleotides: 12. The CDR3 covers 18 residues. This CDR3 is CASSPPAGTGVMNTEAFF. In DNA form, the CDR3 reads TGTGCCAGCAGCCCTCCGGCCGGGACAGGGGTTATGAACACTGAAGCTTTCTTT.

The rearrangement joins TRBV28 to TRBJ2-7; 8 bases agree with TRBD2. Trimming at V came to 8 bases and at J to 3 bases, leaving 6 bases not matched to a gene. The CDR3 has 13 amino acids. The germline gives CDR1 MDHEN, CDR2 SYDVKM. CDR3 nucleotide sequence: TGTGCCAGCGCATTTAGCGGGAACTACGAGCAGTACTTC. Residues: CASAFSGNYEQYF. The whole variable domain, filled in from reference TRBV28 and TRBJ2-7, reads DVKVTQSSRYLVKRTGEKVFLECVQDMDHENMFWYRQDPGLGLRLIYFSYDVKMKEKGDIPEGYSVSREKKERFSLILESASTNQTSMYLCASAFSGNYEQYFGPGTRLTVT.

This clone occurred a few times. The chain has TRBV7-2 and TRBJ2-7, with TRBD1 matching over 7 bases. Germline CDR1 SGHTA, CDR2 FQGNSA. After removal of 1 base from V and 4 bases from J, the junction contained 7 bases not matched to a gene. CDR3 length: 15 residues. CDR3 nucleotides: TGTGCCAGCAGCTTAGACGGTTCAGGGGGATACGAGCAGTACTTC. Translation: CASSLDGSGGYEQYF.

The gene calls are TRBV27 and TRBJ2-1; 10 positions agree with TRBD2. Germline assignment: CDR1 MNHEY and CDR2 SMNVEV (reference sequence). The CDR3 totals 15 residues. The J segment lost 2 bases and the V segment lost 7 bases, leaving 5 bases of the junction unmatched. This CDR3 reads CASTSGRSPYNEQFF. For the CDR3, the DNA is TGTGCCAGCACTAGCGGGAGATCCCCCTACAATGAGCAGTTCTTC.

V is TRBV27 and J is TRBJ2-7, with TRBD1 matching over 12 bases. V gave up 2 bases and J gave up 0 bases; unmatched junction bases: 11. Germline values: CDR1 MNHEY, CDR2 SMNVEV (reference sequence). The CDR3 is made up of 19 amino acids. This chain's CDR3 is CASSLRGGTGGTPSYEQYF. The CDR3 coding sequence is TGTGCCAGCAGTTTAAGGGGGGGGACAGGGGGCACCCCCTCCTACGAGCAGTACTTC.